The 16 T cell receptor beta chains given below trace back to one sample, sequenced in a study of blood T cells in healthy people across ages. The second PCR ran roughly 6 to 11 cycles with a sample-barcoded 5' primer and J-beta primers. MiXCR was run by TCRdb on the 5' RACE reads, yielding one entry per CDR3 protein. The data hold more than 700,000 distinct CDR3 sequences, with roughly 50% observed a single time. Sequenced sample: blood. These receptors all come from a man older than 75 in good health.

Regarding this clonotype: Relative to the germline gene, one junction end is altered; a read error may explain this. The genes are TRBV28 and TRBJ1-2; TRBD1 agrees at 7 bases. CDR1 and CDR2 from the germline V gene are MDHEN and SYDVKM. The CDR3 length is 18 residues. In nucleotides, the CDR3 is TGTGCCTGCAGTCATACACCCGCCTGGGGACAGACTATCTATGGCTACACCTTC. The encoded protein is CACSHTPAWGQTIYGYTF.

The chain is built from TRBV27 and TRBJ2-5, with 13 bases aligning to TRBD2. TRBJ2-7 matches the DNA end more closely, so the J call is doubtful. Per the germline V gene, CDR1 is MNHEY and CDR2 is SMNVEV (reference sequence). The CDR3 contains 16 residues. CDR3 region: CASSPGTSGNFHEQYF. CDR3 bases: TGTGCCAGCAGTCCGGGGACTAGCGGGAACTTCCACGAGCAGTACTTC.

The chain employs TRBV14 and TRBJ2-1; possibly TRBD1 for D (7 bases). The CDR3 is made up of 17 amino acids. In germline, CDR1 is SGHDN, CDR2 FVKESK. V was cut by 4 bases and J by 3 bases, with 19 bases left in between. CDR3 amino acids: CASSPPQGGGLYNEQFF. The CDR3 DNA reads as TGTGCCAGCAGCCCACCGCAGGGGGGAGGACTCTACAATGAGCAGTTCTTC.

The chain employs TRBV5-1 and TRBJ2-1, with unresolved D. The CDR3 totals 14 residues. Trimming took 4 bases from V and 2 from J, leaving 10 bases between them. The V gene's germline CDR1 is SGHRS and CDR2 YFSETQ. The CDR3 DNA sequence: TGCGCCAGCAGCCGTAATATCCCCTACAATGAGCAGTTCTTC. The encoded protein is CASSRNIPYNEQFF.

This chain uses TRBV11-2 with TRBJ1-4; maybe TRBD1 (6 bases). Germline CDR1 and CDR2: SGHAT and FQNNGV. The CDR3 totals 16 residues. Trimming shortened V by 0 bases and J by 8 bases, and 16 bases separated the two germline ends. CDR3 sequence: CASSLDLPGAGEKLFF. CDR3 sequence (DNA): TGTGCCAGCAGCTTAGATCTCCCGGGGGCAGGGGAAAAACTGTTTTTT.

This clonotype turned up a few times. The V call is TRBV20-1, the J call TRBJ1-2; D is possibly TRBD1 (6 bases). Trimming pared 6 bases from V and 4 bases from J, leaving 18 bases between. Germline V lookup: CDR1 DFQATT, CDR2 SNEGSKA (reference sequence). There are 14 residues in the CDR3. CDR3 sequence (DNA): TGCAGTGCCGACGAGGGGGTTTCTGGCTATGGCTACACCTTC. It encodes CSADEGVSGYGYTF.

This clonotype was observed a handful of times. The chain employs TRBV2 and TRBJ1-5; D unresolved. CDR1 SNHLY and CDR2 FYNNEI come from the germline V gene. The CDR3 runs to 14 residues. Trimming removed 4 bases from V and 3 bases from J, with 10 bases in between. CDR3 residues: CASSAGRPNQPQHF. CDR3 sequence (DNA): TGTGCCAGCAGTGCGGGCAGGCCCAATCAGCCCCAGCATTTT.

The sample holds many counts of this clonotype. The chain joins TRBV3-1 to TRBJ1-2; D uncertain. CDR1 is LGHDT and CDR2 is YNNKEL in the germline V gene (reference sequence). The V gene lost 0 bases and the J gene lost 4 bases, with 12 bases spanning the gap. The CDR3 has 15 residues. The DNA of the CDR3 is TGTGCCAGCAGCCAAGATCTGCAGGCTATCTATGGCTACACCTTC. Its protein is CASSQDLQAIYGYTF.

This clonotype came up a few times. The chain joins TRBV4-2 to TRBJ1-1; tentative D call: TRBD1 (5 bases). Trimming shortened V by 3 bases and J by 2 bases, and 16 bases separated the two germline ends. The CDR3 is 16 amino acids. Germline loops: CDR1 LGHNA, CDR2 YNFKEQ. DNA for the CDR3: TGTGCCAGCAGCCATCCTCTGGACGGGGGAAACACTGAAGCTTTCTTT. Its protein is CASSHPLDGGNTEAFF.

The CDR3 region has the DNA TGCAGTGCTCCACCCGGGACTAGGGAGACAGATACGCAGTATTTT. Its protein is CSAPPGTRETDTQYF. The gene calls are TRBV20-1 and TRBJ2-3; 8 positions match TRBD2. Germline V gives CDR1 DFQATT, CDR2 SNEGSKA (reference sequence). The CDR3 covers 15 residues. J was trimmed by 3 bases and V by 5 bases; bases with no gene match: 10.

The rearrangement uses TRBV7-2 and TRBJ2-5, with 7 nucleotides matching TRBD1. The DNA end favors TRBJ2-7, so the J call may be wrong. Germline lookup yields CDR1 SGHTA and CDR2 FQGNSA. The CDR3 is 13 residues long. CDR3 sequence: CASSGRQGYEQYF. The CDR3, as DNA: TGTGCCAGCAGCGGACGACAGGGTTACGAGCAGTACTTC.

The V and J genes are TRBV10-3 and TRBJ2-1; 13 bases are a match to TRBD2. CDR1 is ENHRY and CDR2 is SYGVKD in the germline V gene. The CDR3 consists of 15 residues. V dropped 10 bases and J dropped 8; count of bases not matched to a gene: 11. CDR3 sequence: CATSGGLAGDYEQFF. The CDR3 DNA is TGTGCCACATCAGGAGGACTAGCGGGAGATTATGAGCAGTTCTTC.

This clonotype appeared a few times. V usage is TRBV3-1 and J usage is TRBJ2-1; D is uncertain. The V end lost 1 base, the J end lost 6 bases, and 4 bases lay between the germline ends. The germline V gene encodes CDR1 LGHDT and CDR2 YNNKEL (reference sequence). The CDR3 length is 12 residues. The CDR3 bases are TGTGCCAGCAGCCAAGGACCCAATGAGCAGTTCTTC. It encodes CASSQGPNEQFF.

The chain has TRBV29-1 and TRBJ2-1; TRBD2 matches 9 bases. Losses at the gene ends were 2 bases for V and 2 bases for J; bases not matched to a gene: 4. Germline V gene data show CDR1 as SQVTM and CDR2 as ANQGSEA. This CDR3 has 15 amino acids. The CDR3 is CSVESRLAAYNEQFF. The DNA of the CDR3 is TGCAGCGTTGAATCTCGACTAGCGGCCTACAATGAGCAGTTCTTC.

The gene calls are TRBV2 and TRBJ2-3; 9 bases fit TRBD2. Trimming removed 9 bases from V and 6 bases from J; junction bases left unmatched: 7. The CDR3 runs 13 residues. Germline values: CDR1 SNHLY, CDR2 FYNNEI. The chain's CDR3 is CARKTSGPDTQYF. The CDR3 nucleotides read TGTGCCAGGAAGACTAGCGGTCCCGATACGCAGTATTTT. Full variable domain (remainder filled in from reference TRBV2 and TRBJ2-3): EPEVTQTPSHQVTQMGQEVILRCVPISNHLYFYWYRQILGQKVEFLVSFYNNEISEKSEIFDDQFSVERPDGSNFTLKIRSTKLEDSAMYFCARKTSGPDTQYFGPGTRLTVL.

The rearrangement joins TRBV29-1 to TRBJ2-1; 8 nucleotides agree with TRBD1. After removal of 7 bases from V and 7 bases from J, the junction contained 9 bases not matched to a gene. Germline CDR1 SQVTM, CDR2 ANQGSEA. This CDR3 contains 13 residues. For the CDR3, the DNA is TGCAGCGCCGAGCCCAGGGGGCGGAATGAGCAGTTCTTC. It codes for CSAEPRGRNEQFF.